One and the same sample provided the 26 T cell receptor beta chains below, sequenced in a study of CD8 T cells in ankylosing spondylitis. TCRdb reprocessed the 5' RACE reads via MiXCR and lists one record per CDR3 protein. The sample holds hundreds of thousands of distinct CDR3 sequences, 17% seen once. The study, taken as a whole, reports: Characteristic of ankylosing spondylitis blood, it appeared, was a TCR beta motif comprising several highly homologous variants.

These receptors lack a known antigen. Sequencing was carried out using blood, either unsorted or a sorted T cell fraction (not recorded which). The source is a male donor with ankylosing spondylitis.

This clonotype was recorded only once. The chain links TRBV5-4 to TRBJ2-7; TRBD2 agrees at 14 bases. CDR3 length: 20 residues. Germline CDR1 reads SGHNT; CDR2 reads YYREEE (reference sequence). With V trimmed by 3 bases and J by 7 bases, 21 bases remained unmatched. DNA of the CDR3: TGTGCCAGCAGCTCGCGAGGTGGGCTGTACGGACTAGCGGGAGGAGGTGAGCAGTACTTC. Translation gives CASSSRGGLYGLAGGGEQYF.

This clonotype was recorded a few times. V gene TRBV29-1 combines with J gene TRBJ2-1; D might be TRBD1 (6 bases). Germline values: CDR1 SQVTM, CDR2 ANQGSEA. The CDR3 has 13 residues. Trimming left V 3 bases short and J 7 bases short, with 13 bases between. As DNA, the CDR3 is TGCAGCGTTGACACAGGGTGGAAAAATGAGCAGTTCTTC. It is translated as CSVDTGWKNEQFF.

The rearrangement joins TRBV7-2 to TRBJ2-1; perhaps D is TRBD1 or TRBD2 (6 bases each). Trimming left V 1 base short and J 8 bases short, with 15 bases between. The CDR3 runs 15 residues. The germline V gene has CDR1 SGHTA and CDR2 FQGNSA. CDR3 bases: TGTGCCAGCAGCTTAGTCTGGGGGGCTGGGGATGAGCAGTTCTTC. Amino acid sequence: CASSLVWGAGDEQFF. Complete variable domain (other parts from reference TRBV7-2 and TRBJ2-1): GAGVSQSPSNKVTEKGKDVELRCDPISGHTALYWYRQSLGQGLEFLIYFQGNSAPDKSGLPSDRFSAERTGGSVSTLTIQRTQQEDSAVYLCASSLVWGAGDEQFFGPGTRLTVL.

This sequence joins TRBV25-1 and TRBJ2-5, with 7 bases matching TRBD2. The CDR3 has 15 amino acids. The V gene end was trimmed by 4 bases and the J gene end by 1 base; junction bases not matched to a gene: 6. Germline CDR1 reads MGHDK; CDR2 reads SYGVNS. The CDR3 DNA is TGTGCCAGCAGTGTCCCCGGGACTATCCAAGAGACCCAGTACTTC. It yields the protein CASSVPGTIQETQYF.

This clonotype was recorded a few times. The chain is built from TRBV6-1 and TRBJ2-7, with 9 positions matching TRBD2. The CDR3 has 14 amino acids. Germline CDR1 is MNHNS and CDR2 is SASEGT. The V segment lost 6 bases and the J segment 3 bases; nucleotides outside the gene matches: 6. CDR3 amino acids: CASSSGLAHYEQYF. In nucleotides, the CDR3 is TGTGCCAGCAGCTCGGGACTAGCACACTACGAGCAGTACTTC.

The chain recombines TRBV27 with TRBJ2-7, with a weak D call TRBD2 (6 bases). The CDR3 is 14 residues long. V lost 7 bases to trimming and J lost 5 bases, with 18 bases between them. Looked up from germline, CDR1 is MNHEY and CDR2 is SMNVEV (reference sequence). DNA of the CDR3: TGTGCCAGCAAAAAGACGGGGGTTGGGCACGAGCAGTACTTC. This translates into CASKKTGVGHEQYF.

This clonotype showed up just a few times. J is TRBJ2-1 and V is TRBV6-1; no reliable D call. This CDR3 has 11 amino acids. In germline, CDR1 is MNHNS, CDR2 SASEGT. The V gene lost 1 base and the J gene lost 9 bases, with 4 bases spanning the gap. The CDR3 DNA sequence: TGTGCCAGCAGTGAAGGTCTTGAGCAGTTCTTC. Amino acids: CASSEGLEQFF.

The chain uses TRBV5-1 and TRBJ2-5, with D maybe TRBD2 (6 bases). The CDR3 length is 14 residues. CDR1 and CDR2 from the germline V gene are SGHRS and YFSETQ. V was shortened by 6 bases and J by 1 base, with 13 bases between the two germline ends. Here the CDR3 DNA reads TGCGCCAGCAAGAGTAGGGGACTCCAAGAGACCCAGTACTTC. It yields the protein CASKSRGLQETQYF. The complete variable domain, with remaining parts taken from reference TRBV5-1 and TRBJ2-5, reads KAGVTQTPRYLIKTRGQQVTLSCSPISGHRSVSWYQQTPGQGLQFLFEYFSETQRNKGNFPGRFSGRQFSNSRSEMNVSTLELGDSALYLCASKSRGLQETQYFGPGTRLLVL.

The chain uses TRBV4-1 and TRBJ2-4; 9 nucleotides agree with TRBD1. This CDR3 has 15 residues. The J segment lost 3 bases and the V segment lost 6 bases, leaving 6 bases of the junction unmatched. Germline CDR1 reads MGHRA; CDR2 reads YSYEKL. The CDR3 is CASSTGGAGKNIQYF. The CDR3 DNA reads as TGCGCCAGCAGTACAGGGGGCGCAGGCAAAAACATTCAGTACTTC.

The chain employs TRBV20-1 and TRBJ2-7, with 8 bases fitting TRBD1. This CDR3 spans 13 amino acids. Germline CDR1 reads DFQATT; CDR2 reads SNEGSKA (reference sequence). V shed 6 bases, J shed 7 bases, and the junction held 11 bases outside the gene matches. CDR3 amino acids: CSAEGQDPREQYF. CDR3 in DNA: TGCAGTGCCGAGGGACAGGATCCCCGGGAGCAGTACTTC.

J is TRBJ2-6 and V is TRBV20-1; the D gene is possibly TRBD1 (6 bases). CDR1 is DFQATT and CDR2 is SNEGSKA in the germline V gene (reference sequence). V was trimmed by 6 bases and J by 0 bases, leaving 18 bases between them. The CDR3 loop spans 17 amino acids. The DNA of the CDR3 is TGCAGTGCGAGGGAGTCAGCACAGGGCTCTGGGGCCAACGTCCTGACTTTC. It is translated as CSARESAQGSGANVLTF.

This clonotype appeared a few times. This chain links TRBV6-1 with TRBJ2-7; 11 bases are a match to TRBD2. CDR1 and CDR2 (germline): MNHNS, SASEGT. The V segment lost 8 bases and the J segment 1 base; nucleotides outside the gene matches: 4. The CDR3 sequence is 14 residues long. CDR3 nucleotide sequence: TGTGCCAGCTGTAGACTAGCGGGGTCCTACGAGCAGTACTTC. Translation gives CASCRLAGSYEQYF.

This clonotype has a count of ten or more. CDR3: CAIKGTANSPLHF. Here the CDR3 DNA reads TGTGCCATCAAGGGGACAGCAAATTCACCCCTCCACTTT. This chain connects TRBV10-3 to TRBJ1-6, with 7 bases lining up with TRBD1. Germline-derived CDR1 and CDR2 are ENHRY and SYGVKD. V lost 7 bases to trimming and J lost 7 bases; unmatched junction nucleotides: 4. The CDR3 extends over 13 amino acids.

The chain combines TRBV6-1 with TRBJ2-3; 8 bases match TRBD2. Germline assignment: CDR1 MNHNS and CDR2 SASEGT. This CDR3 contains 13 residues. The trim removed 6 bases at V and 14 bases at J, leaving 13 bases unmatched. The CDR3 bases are TGTGCCAGCAGGAACGGACTAGCAAGTTCCGCGTATTTT. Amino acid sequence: CASRNGLASSAYF.

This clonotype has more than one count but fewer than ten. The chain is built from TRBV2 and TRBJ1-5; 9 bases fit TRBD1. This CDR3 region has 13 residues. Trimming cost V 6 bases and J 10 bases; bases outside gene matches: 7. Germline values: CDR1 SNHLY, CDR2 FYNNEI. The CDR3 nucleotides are TGTGCCAGCAGGCAACAGGGGGCCCACCCCCAGCATTTT. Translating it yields CASRQQGAHPQHF.

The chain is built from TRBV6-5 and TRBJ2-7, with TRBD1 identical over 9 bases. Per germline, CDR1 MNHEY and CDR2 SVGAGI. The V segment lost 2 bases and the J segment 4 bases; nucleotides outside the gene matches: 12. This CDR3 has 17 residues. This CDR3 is CASSYGGVETGGYEQYF. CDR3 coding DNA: TGTGCCAGCAGTTACGGAGGGGTGGAGACAGGGGGGTACGAGCAGTACTTC.

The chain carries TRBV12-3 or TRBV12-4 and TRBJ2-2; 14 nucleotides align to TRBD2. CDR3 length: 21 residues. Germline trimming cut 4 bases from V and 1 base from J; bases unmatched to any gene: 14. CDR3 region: CASSSRGTSGSLLGNTGELFF. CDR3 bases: TGTGCCAGCAGTTCCAGGGGGACTAGCGGGAGTCTGTTGGGGAACACCGGGGAGCTGTTTTTT.

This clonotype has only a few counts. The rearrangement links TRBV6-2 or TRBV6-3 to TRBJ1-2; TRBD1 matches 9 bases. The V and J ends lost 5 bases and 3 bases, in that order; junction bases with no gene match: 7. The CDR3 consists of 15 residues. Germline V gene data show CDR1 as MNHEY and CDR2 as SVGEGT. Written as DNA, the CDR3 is TGTGCCAGCAGTCAGTGGACAGGGGCCGACTATGGCTACACCTTC. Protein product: CASSQWTGADYGYTF.

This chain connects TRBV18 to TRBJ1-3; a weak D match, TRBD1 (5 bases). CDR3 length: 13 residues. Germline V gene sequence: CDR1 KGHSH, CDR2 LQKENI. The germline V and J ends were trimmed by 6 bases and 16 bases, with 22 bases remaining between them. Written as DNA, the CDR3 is TGTGCCAGCTCCACATCCCCCGGGGGGGACGGCTATTTT. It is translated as CASSTSPGGDGYF.

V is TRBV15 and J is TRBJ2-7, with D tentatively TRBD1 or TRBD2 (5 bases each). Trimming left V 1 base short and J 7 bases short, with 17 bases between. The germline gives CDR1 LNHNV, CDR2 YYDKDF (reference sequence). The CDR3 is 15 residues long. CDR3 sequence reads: CATSRGWDEIGEQYF. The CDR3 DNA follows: TGTGCCACCAGCAGAGGGTGGGACGAGATTGGGGAGCAGTACTTC.

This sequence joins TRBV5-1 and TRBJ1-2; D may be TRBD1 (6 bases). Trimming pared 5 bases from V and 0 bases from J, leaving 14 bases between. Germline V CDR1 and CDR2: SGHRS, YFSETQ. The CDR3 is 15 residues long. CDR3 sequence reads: CASRPQGGPNYGYTF. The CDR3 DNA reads TGCGCCAGCAGACCACAGGGAGGCCCTAACTATGGCTACACCTTC.

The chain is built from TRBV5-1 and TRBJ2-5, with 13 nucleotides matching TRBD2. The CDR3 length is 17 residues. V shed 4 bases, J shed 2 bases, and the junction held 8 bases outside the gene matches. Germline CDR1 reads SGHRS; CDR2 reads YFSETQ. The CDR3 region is CASSPGGLAGPQETQYF. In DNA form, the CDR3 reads TGCGCCAGCAGCCCCGGGGGACTAGCGGGGCCTCAAGAGACCCAGTACTTC.

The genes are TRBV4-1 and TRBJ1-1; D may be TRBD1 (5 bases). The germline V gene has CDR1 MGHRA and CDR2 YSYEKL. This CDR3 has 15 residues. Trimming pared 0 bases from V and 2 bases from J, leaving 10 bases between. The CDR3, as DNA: TGCGCCAGCAGCCAAGATGTGGGGACCAACACTGAAGCTTTCTTT. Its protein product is CASSQDVGTNTEAFF.

The CDR3 region has the DNA TGTGCCAGCAATCCGGGACTAGGGAAAAACATTCAGTACTTC. It is translated as CASNPGLGKNIQYF. The chain is built from TRBV2 and TRBJ2-4; 8 nucleotides match TRBD2. Germline trimming cut 7 bases from V and 4 bases from J; bases unmatched to any gene: 6. This CDR3 has 14 residues. The V gene's germline CDR1 is SNHLY and CDR2 FYNNEI.

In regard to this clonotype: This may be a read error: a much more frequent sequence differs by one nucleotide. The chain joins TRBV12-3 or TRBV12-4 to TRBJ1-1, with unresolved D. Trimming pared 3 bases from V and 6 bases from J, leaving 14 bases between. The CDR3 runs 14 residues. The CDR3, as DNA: TGTGCCAGCAGTTTCGGGGTAAAGGCCGCTGAAGCTTTCTTT. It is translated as CASSFGVKAAEAFF.

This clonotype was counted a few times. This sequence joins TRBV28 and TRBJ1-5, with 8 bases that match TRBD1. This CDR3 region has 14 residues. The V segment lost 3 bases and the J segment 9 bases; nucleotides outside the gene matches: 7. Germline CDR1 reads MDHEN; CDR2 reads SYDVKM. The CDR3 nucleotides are TGTGCCAGCAGTTTTGACAGGGGAACGTCGCCCCAGCATTTT. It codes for CASSFDRGTSPQHF.